The source of this T cell receptor (beta chain) is a study of cytomegalovirus exposure and HLA in healthy donors. Study information: HLA-typed donors were the source of about 85 million unique TCRs held in an early data release.

PCR employed 60 Vbeta and 13 Jbeta primers. Here immunoSEQ multiplex PCR was the method, and the copy in TCRdb shows in-frame clones only, minus some. The table includes around 300,000 clones, roughly 90% detected once. As for this clone: Its target is unknown.

The V gene's germline CDR1 is MNHEY and CDR2 SMNVEV (reference sequence). The V segment lost 3 bases and the J segment 0 bases; nucleotides outside the gene matches: 2. The CDR3 consists of 14 residues. General study points: Relative to the approximately 680-donor mean, N-insertions were reportedly fewer in an Asian-associated ancestry cluster in a later analysis.

The sequence derives from a young woman in good health and CMV-seronegative. The chain joins TRBV27 to TRBJ2-7, with TRBD2 matching over 7 bases. Input material: PBMCs. The CDR3 DNA sequence: TGTGCCAGCAGTTTGGGGGGGAACTCCTACGAGCAGTACTTC. It translates to CASSLGGNSYEQYF.